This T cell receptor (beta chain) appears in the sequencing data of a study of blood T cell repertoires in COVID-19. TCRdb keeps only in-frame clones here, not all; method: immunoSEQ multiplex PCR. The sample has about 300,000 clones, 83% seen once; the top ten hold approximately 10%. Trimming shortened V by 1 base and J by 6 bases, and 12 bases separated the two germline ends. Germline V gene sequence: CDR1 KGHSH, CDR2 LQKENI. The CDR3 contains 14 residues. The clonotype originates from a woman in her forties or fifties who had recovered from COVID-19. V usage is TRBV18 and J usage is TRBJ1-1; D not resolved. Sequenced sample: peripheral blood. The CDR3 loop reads CASSPLEYSAEAFF. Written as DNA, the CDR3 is TGTGCCAGCTCACCACTTGAGTATTCGGCTGAAGCTTTCTTT.